This T cell receptor (beta chain) comes out of a study of early T cells in non-severe SARS-CoV-2 infection. Turning to the study itself: Bulk RNA from unsorted whole blood was sequenced; chains were unpaired.

This clonotype was recorded a few times. The antigen is not known. TCRdb itself ran the 5' RACE reads through MiXCR, one entry per CDR3 protein. The sample comprises tens of thousands of distinct CDR3 sequences, roughly 10% of which are singletons, and approximately 9.1% rests with the top ten. The CDR3 has 14 residues. Germline-derived CDR1 and CDR2 are GTSNPN and SVGIG (reference sequence). V gave up 2 bases and J gave up 8 bases, with 16 bases separating them. Points from the study as a whole: VDJdb matching, biased toward anti-spike CD8 responses, missed private and CD4 specificities.

The clonotype originates from an adult who was a healthcare worker with PCR-confirmed SARS-CoV-2 infection or an uninfected control (not recorded which). The chain combines TRBV30 with TRBJ2-1; either TRBD1 or TRBD2 may fit D (6 bases each). The sequencing input was whole blood. CDR3 in DNA: TGTGCCTGGAGTCGGGGGCTTCAGGGGTATGAGCAGTTCTTC. It codes for CAWSRGLQGYEQFF.